A single sample is the source of the 12 T cell receptor beta chains below, sequenced in a study of T cell repertoires in cytomegalovirus infection. TCRdb recomputed calls from the reads with MiXCR, one row per CDR3 protein. Among 570,000 or so distinct CDR3 sequences listed, around two fifths were seen once. No antigen has been assigned to these receptors. Sample: cultured PBMCs, taken from culture after CMV antigen stimulation. The receptors were sampled from a human donor in good health (CMV status not recorded). Some clones in this sample may be carry-over from other donors' samples.

The chain uses TRBV6-1 and TRBJ2-3, with TRBD1 matching over 9 bases. Germline V gene lookup returns CDR1 MNHNS and CDR2 SASEGT. This CDR3 has 15 amino acids. Germline trimming cut 1 base from V and 4 bases from J; bases unmatched to any gene: 3. The CDR3 bases are TGTGCCAGCAGTGAAGTGGGACAGGGACCAGATACGCAGTATTTT. Its protein product is CASSEVGQGPDTQYF.

In its sample, this clonotype was seen a few times. The J gene is TRBJ1-1, the V gene TRBV7-2, with 7 bases fitting TRBD1. CDR3 length equals 17 residues. Germline assignment: CDR1 SGHTA and CDR2 FQGNSA. Trimming at V came to 5 bases and at J to 0 bases, leaving 12 bases not matched to a gene. This CDR3 is CASSLLGGGHLNTEAFF. The CDR3 bases are TGTGCCAGCAGCCTTCTTGGAGGGGGCCACTTGAACACTGAAGCTTTCTTT.

The gene calls are TRBV12-3 or TRBV12-4 and TRBJ2-5; 12 bases match TRBD1. V shed 5 bases, J shed 4 bases, and the junction held 5 bases outside the gene matches. CDR3 size: 15 residues. CDR3 nucleotides: TGTGCCAGCAGTCCCGGGACAGGGGGCGCAGAGACCCAGTACTTC. Its translation is CASSPGTGGAETQYF.

This clonotype occurred a few times. The V call is TRBV28, the J call TRBJ2-3; D uncertain. The CDR3 consists of 15 residues. Trimming took off 2 bases at V and 2 bases at J, with 11 bases between the two ends. Germline CDR1 MDHEN, CDR2 SYDVKM. CDR3 nucleotide sequence: TGTGCCAGCAGTTTAAGGGTACCTTACACAGATACGCAGTATTTT. Its protein product is CASSLRVPYTDTQYF.

The genes are TRBV12-3 or TRBV12-4 and TRBJ1-6; 9 nucleotides line up with TRBD1. The CDR3 extends over 14 amino acids. The junction had 3 bases not matched to a gene; V was cut back by 6 bases and J by 6 bases. In nucleotides, the CDR3 is TGTGCCAGCAGGGCGACAGGGGGTAATTCACCCCTCCACTTT. The encoded protein is CASRATGGNSPLHF.

The rearrangement joins TRBV4-2 to TRBJ2-7; TRBD1 agrees at 8 bases. Per the germline V gene, CDR1 is LGHNA and CDR2 is YNFKEQ. The V segment lost 0 bases and the J segment 2 bases; nucleotides outside the gene matches: 3. The CDR3 runs 15 residues. CDR3 sequence (DNA): TGTGCCAGCAGCCAAGAACCACAGGGGGCCTACGAGCAGTACTTC. Its protein product is CASSQEPQGAYEQYF.

Notes on this clonotype: One end of the junction does not line up with germline, which may come from a read error. The chain joins TRBV20-1 to TRBJ1-4; D unresolved. CDR3 length equals 13 residues. Germline V CDR1 and CDR2: DFQATT, SNEGSKA (reference sequence). In DNA, the CDR3 is TGCATTGCTAGAAGGCGTCCAGATGAAAAACTGTTTTTT. Its protein is CIARRRPDEKLFF.

This rearrangement joins TRBV9 to TRBJ2-3; either TRBD1 or TRBD2 may fit D (5 bases each). The CDR3 covers 14 residues. Germline assignment: CDR1 SGDLS and CDR2 YYNGEE. V was trimmed by 4 bases and J by 2 bases, leaving 11 bases between them. The CDR3 is CASSRDLATDTQYF. The CDR3 bases are TGTGCCAGCAGCAGGGACCTGGCCACAGATACGCAGTATTTT.

Worth noting for this clonotype: One junction end does not reproduce the germline sequence, and a read error may be involved. The chain recombines TRBV4-1 with TRBJ2-1; TRBD1 or TRBD2 may be the D gene (5 bases each). The CDR3 has 13 residues. Looked up from germline, CDR1 is MGHRA and CDR2 is YSYEKL. CDR3 nucleotides: TGCGCCAGCAGCCAACGCCCGGAAGAGGGGTCCGTCTTC. It is translated as CASSQRPEEGSVF.

This clonotype was observed a few times. The chain recombines TRBV12-3 or TRBV12-4 with TRBJ1-1, with no clear D. The germline V and J ends were trimmed by 3 bases and 10 bases, with 9 bases remaining between them. This CDR3 comprises 11 residues. The CDR3 DNA is TGTGCCAGCAGTTTGGCGTTGGTAGCTTTCTTT. Translating gives CASSLALVAFF.

A note on this clonotype: A read error may produce the germline difference seen at one junction end. V gene TRBV10-3 combines with J gene TRBJ2-7; 16 bases are shared with TRBD2. The CDR3 extends over 13 amino acids. The germline V gene has CDR1 ENHRY and CDR2 SYGVKD. This CDR3 is CATRTPGLAGGQF. The CDR3 nucleotides are TGTGCCACCAGGACCCCGGGACTAGCGGGAGGGCAATTC.

V and J are TRBV29-1 and TRBJ1-2, with D perhaps TRBD1 (5 bases). V was clipped by 4 bases and J by 7 bases, with 16 bases between them. CDR1 SQVTM and CDR2 ANQGSEA come from the germline V gene. This CDR3 region has 13 residues. CDR3 region: CSVGTAGGGGYTF. The CDR3 region has the DNA TGCAGCGTTGGCACCGCTGGGGGGGGTGGCTACACCTTC.